The sequence of this T cell receptor (beta chain) was determined in a study of CD8+ T cells in alopecia areata. Reverse transcription of extracted RNA yielded cDNA, which provided the sequencing template. Assay used: immunoSEQ multiplex PCR; TCRdb lists only in-frame clones, some missing. The profile shows 150,000 or so clones, 55% to 65% of them singletons. The CDR3 is 12 residues long. V was pared by 5 bases and J by 3 bases, with 7 bases between. Germline assignment: CDR1 SEHNR and CDR2 FQNEAQ (reference sequence). The J gene is TRBJ1-2, the V gene TRBV7-9; no clear D. This receptor was obtained from a human donor in good health. The sequenced material came from CD4+ T cells sorted from blood. The CDR3 DNA reads TGTGCCAGCAGCCCCGGAGACTATGGCTACACCTTC. This sequence encodes CASSPGDYGYTF. Combining the CDR3 with reference TRBV7-9 and TRBJ1-2 gives the whole variable domain DTGVSQNPRHKITKRGQNVTFRCDPISEHNRLYWYRQTLGQGPEFLTYFQNEAQLEKSRLLSDRFSAERPKGSFSTLEIQRTEQGDSAMYLCASSPGDYGYTFGSGTRLTVV.